The 29 T cell receptor beta chains reported below all come from one sample, sequenced in a study of shared clonotypes between healthy human individuals. Assay: immunoSEQ multiplex PCR; the TCRdb copy retains only in-frame clones and omits some. Here the sample spans over 850,000 clones, about 80% being singletons. The sample consisted of memory CD4+ T cells from PBMCs. Subset: CD45RA-negative fraction. The receptor set was obtained from a man aged 18 to 29 in good health. Some clones in this sample may be carry-over from other donors' samples.

The DNA for the CDR3 is TGTGCCAGCAGCTCACTCTCGGGGACAGGGGGTGGCGAAAAACTGTTTTTT. Translated, it gives CASSSLSGTGGGEKLFF. The rearrangement links TRBV7-9 to TRBJ1-4; 11 nucleotides agree with TRBD1. The CDR3 consists of 17 residues. CDR1 and CDR2 from the germline V gene are SEHNR and FQNEAQ (reference sequence). V lost 4 bases and J lost 8; bases outside the gene matches: 12.

The chain couples TRBV6-6 to TRBJ1-5; 7 nucleotides agree with TRBD1. This CDR3 region has 16 residues. After removal of 1 base from V and 1 base from J, the junction contained 4 bases not matched to a gene. Germline V gene lookup returns CDR1 MNHNY and CDR2 SVGAGI (reference sequence). DNA for the CDR3: TGTGCCAGCAGTTACTTGCCAGGGGGAAGCAATCAGCCCCAGCATTTT. Amino acids: CASSYLPGGSNQPQHF.

This chain uses TRBV29-1 with TRBJ1-4, with D hard to call. Trimming cost V 1 base and J 0 bases, with 9 bases left between them. Germline V lookup: CDR1 SQVTM, CDR2 ANQGSEA. This CDR3 has 15 amino acids. CDR3 residues: CSVEGSGATNEKLFF. The CDR3 nucleotides read TGCAGCGTTGAAGGCAGCGGAGCAACTAATGAAAAACTGTTTTTT.

This clone has a single count. The chain is built from TRBV28 and TRBJ1-5; D unclear. The CDR3 contains 16 residues. The V gene's germline CDR1 is MDHEN and CDR2 SYDVKM. V was shortened by 2 bases and J by 2 bases, with 13 bases between the two germline ends. CDR3 DNA: TGTGCCAGCAGTTTAAAAGGGTTACGTCGCAATCAGCCCCAGCATTTT. This sequence encodes CASSLKGLRRNQPQHF.

The V call is TRBV7-2, the J call TRBJ2-7; TRBD2 agrees at 9 bases. Per the germline V gene, CDR1 is SGHTA and CDR2 is FQGNSA. The V and J ends lost 1 base and 6 bases, in that order; junction bases with no gene match: 7. The CDR3 is 15 residues long. In DNA, the CDR3 is TGTGCCAGCAGCTTAGAGGGACTAGCAGGCCTCGAGCAGTACTTC. Its protein product is CASSLEGLAGLEQYF.

This clone was seen only a few times. The J gene is TRBJ2-7, the V gene TRBV13; D ambiguous. Trimming pared 5 bases from V and 10 bases from J, leaving 21 bases between. Germline V gene data show CDR1 as PRHDT and CDR2 as FYEKMQ (reference sequence). The CDR3 has 14 residues. The CDR3 bases are TGTGCCAGCAGCCCGGAACCGCGTAACTCGCCCCAGTACTTC. Amino acids: CASSPEPRNSPQYF.

The chain links TRBV7-3 to TRBJ1-2; unclear D gene. The CDR3 extends over 14 amino acids. V gave up 5 bases and J gave up 8 bases, with 18 bases separating them. CDR1 and CDR2 from the germline V gene are SGHTA and FQGTGA. CDR3 residues: CASSLDGSPGGYTF. CDR3 sequence (DNA): TGTGCCAGCAGCCTGGATGGAAGTCCGGGGGGCTACACCTTC.

The chain is built from TRBV18 and TRBJ2-3; TRBD2 matches at 9 bases. CDR1 is KGHSH, CDR2 LQKENI, per germline. With 3 bases clipped from V and 0 bases from J, the junction kept 7 bases outside the gene matches. The CDR3 consists of 17 residues. CDR3 in DNA: TGTGCCAGCTCACCTTTAGCTAGCGGGAAGAGCACAGATACGCAGTATTTT. This translates into CASSPLASGKSTDTQYF.

The rearrangement uses TRBV7-6 and TRBJ2-1; TRBD2 matches at 11 bases. Germline CDR1 reads SGHVS; CDR2 reads FNYEAQ. The CDR3 length is 15 residues. V dropped 3 bases and J dropped 6; count of bases not matched to a gene: 4. The CDR3 loop is CASSFGLAGGNEQFF. DNA of the CDR3: TGTGCCAGCAGCTTTGGGCTAGCGGGGGGCAATGAGCAGTTCTTC. The variable domain in full, completed from reference TRBV7-6 and TRBJ2-1, reads GAGVSQSPRYKVTKRGQDVALRCDPISGHVSLYWYRQALGQGPEFLTYFNYEAQQDKSGLPNDRFSAERPEGSISTLTIQRTEQRDSAMYRCASSFGLAGGNEQFFGPGTRLTVL.

The chain uses TRBV5-1 and TRBJ1-1, with unresolved D. The ends were cut back, 6 bases at V and 0 bases at J, with 3 bases in the middle. This CDR3 has 11 residues. The germline CDR1 and CDR2 sequences are SGHRS and YFSETQ. The CDR3 loop reads CASKMNTEAFF. In DNA form, the CDR3 reads TGCGCCAGCAAAATGAACACTGAAGCTTTCTTT.

The rearrangement uses TRBV7-8 and TRBJ2-3, with D perhaps being TRBD1 or TRBD2 (6 bases each). Between the trimmed V and J ends, which lost 8 bases and 6 bases, there was a span of 24 bases. This CDR3 comprises 16 residues. Looked up from germline, CDR1 is SGHVS and CDR2 is FQNEAQ. The CDR3, as DNA: TGTGCCAGCCTGGGGGCGGGACTCCAACTGGCGGATACGCAGTATTTT. This gives the protein CASLGAGLQLADTQYF.

The chain combines TRBV6-5 with TRBJ2-1, with D uncertain. Per germline, CDR1 MNHEY and CDR2 SVGAGI. The CDR3 covers 11 residues. Trimming cost V 7 bases and J 8 bases, with 9 bases left between them. In DNA, the CDR3 is TGTGCCAGCACCCGGGCGGATGAGCAGTTCTTC. Translating it yields CASTRADEQFF.

V is TRBV5-1 and J is TRBJ1-4; D remains unclear. The germline V gene has CDR1 SGHRS and CDR2 YFSETQ. The CDR3 has 15 residues. Trimming removed 2 bases at V and 7 bases at J, with 15 bases between. The CDR3 is CASSLGPATGEKLFF. CDR3 nucleotide sequence: TGCGCCAGCAGCTTAGGCCCCGCGACGGGTGAAAAACTGTTTTTT.

The rearrangement links TRBV5-8 to TRBJ1-1; D gene uncertain. The V and J ends lost 2 bases and 7 bases respectively, with 6 bases between them. The CDR3 totals 11 residues. Germline V gene sequence: CDR1 SGHTS, CDR2 YDEGEE. The CDR3 coding sequence is TGTGCCAGCAGCTTCAGGCTTGAAGCTTTCTTT. Protein: CASSFRLEAFF.

The chain joins TRBV9 to TRBJ1-2; D is ambiguous. Germline-derived CDR1 and CDR2 are SGDLS and YYNGEE. CDR3 size: 15 residues. Deletions cut 3 bases from V and 1 base from J, with 13 bases between. CDR3 loop: CASSAPWPINYGYTF. CDR3 coding DNA: TGTGCCAGCAGCGCCCCGTGGCCCATTAACTATGGCTACACCTTC.

The count of this clone is one. The rearrangement uses TRBV28 and TRBJ2-2; 8 bases match TRBD1. Losses at the gene ends were 5 bases for V and 5 bases for J; bases not matched to a gene: 7. Germline V gene sequence: CDR1 MDHEN, CDR2 SYDVKM. This CDR3 contains 15 residues. CDR3 in amino acids: CASSATGERTGELFF. For the CDR3, the DNA is TGTGCCAGCAGTGCGACAGGGGAAAGAACCGGGGAGCTGTTTTTT.

The V and J genes are TRBV10-2 and TRBJ2-7, with a possible D match to TRBD2 (5 bases). Trimming shortened V by 8 bases and J by 7 bases, and 21 bases separated the two germline ends. Germline assignment: CDR1 WSHSY and CDR2 SAAADI. The CDR3 contains 14 residues. CDR3 amino acids: CASEPGMITGEQYF. The CDR3 coding sequence is TGCGCCAGCGAGCCCGGGATGATAACCGGGGAGCAGTACTTC.

CDR3 DNA: TGCGCCAGCAGCCAAGATTTGTCAGGGTTTCTGAACATTCAGTACTTC. It encodes CASSQDLSGFLNIQYF. The chain employs TRBV4-1 and TRBJ2-4; maybe TRBD1 (5 bases). The germline V gene has CDR1 MGHRA and CDR2 YSYEKL. The CDR3 is 16 amino acids. V was clipped by 0 bases and J by 7 bases, with 16 bases between them.

This chain links TRBV4-1 with TRBJ1-2, with D possibly matching TRBD1 (5 bases). Trimming stripped 7 bases from V and 4 bases from J, with 16 bases between. The CDR3 covers 14 residues. Per the germline V gene, CDR1 is MGHRA and CDR2 is YSYEKL. CDR3 sequence (DNA): TGCGCCAGCACCCCAGGGTTTCTGAGCTATGGCTACACCTTC. Amino acid sequence: CASTPGFLSYGYTF.

The chain joins TRBV11-2 to TRBJ2-3; 11 nucleotides align to TRBD2. Germline values: CDR1 SGHAT, CDR2 FQNNGV. The CDR3 has 16 residues. The V gene end was trimmed by 5 bases and the J gene end by 0 bases; junction bases not matched to a gene: 4. CDR3 sequence reads: CASSKRTSGSTDTQYF. CDR3 nucleotide sequence: TGTGCCAGCAGCAAGAGGACTAGCGGGAGCACAGATACGCAGTATTTT.

The rearrangement uses TRBV5-4 and TRBJ2-5; a possible D gene is TRBD2 (7 bases). There are 15 residues in the CDR3. Per germline, CDR1 SGHNT and CDR2 YYREEE (reference sequence). The germline V and J ends were trimmed by 3 bases and 2 bases, with 14 bases remaining between them. Written as DNA, the CDR3 is TGTGCCAGCAGCTGGGGGGGGCCCACTCAAGAGACCCAGTACTTC. It is translated as CASSWGGPTQETQYF. Variable domain in full (rest from reference TRBV5-4 and TRBJ2-5): ETGVTQSPTHLIKTRGQQVTLRCSSQSGHNTVSWYQQALGQGPQFIFQYYREEENGRGNFPPRFSGLQFPNYSSELNVNALELDDSALYLCASSWGGPTQETQYFGPGTRLLVL.

This clone turned up a few times. The chain links TRBV6-6 to TRBJ2-3; D is perhaps TRBD2 (5 bases). This CDR3 spans 15 amino acids. The V end was cut by 7 bases, the J end by 4 bases, with 18 bases between. Germline CDR1 reads MNHNY; CDR2 reads SVGAGI (reference sequence). The CDR3 DNA reads TGTGCCAGCAAATCAACTAGACTGAGTGCAGATACGCAGTATTTT. Translating it yields CASKSTRLSADTQYF.

The chain joins TRBV18 to TRBJ1-2, with a possible D match to TRBD1 (5 bases). From germline, CDR1 is KGHSH and CDR2 LQKENI. The V gene lost 3 bases and the J gene lost 6 bases, with 14 bases spanning the gap. The CDR3 runs 14 residues. The CDR3 bases are TGTGCCAGCTCACCTCTCGAGGGGAGGAATGGCTACACCTTC. Translating it yields CASSPLEGRNGYTF.

The chain joins TRBV15 to TRBJ2-1; unclear D gene. V shed 1 base and J shed 0 bases, with 10 bases lying between them. CDR3 size: 16 residues. Germline-derived CDR1 and CDR2 are LNHNV and YYDKDF (reference sequence). This CDR3 is CATSRAPSSSYNEQFF. In DNA, the CDR3 is TGTGCCACCAGCAGAGCGCCATCGAGCTCCTACAATGAGCAGTTCTTC.

Concerning this clone itself: Other DNA sequences of this sample code for an identical CDR3. The chain carries TRBV29-1 and TRBJ1-5; 9 nucleotides match TRBD1. The V and J ends lost 3 bases and 4 bases, in that order; junction bases with no gene match: 1. Germline lookup yields CDR1 SQVTM and CDR2 ANQGSEA. The CDR3 is made up of 13 amino acids. CDR3 loop: CSVETGGNQPQHF. CDR3 sequence (DNA): TGCAGCGTTGAGACAGGGGGGAATCAGCCCCAGCATTTT.

This chain links TRBV6-1 with TRBJ2-7; TRBD2 matches at 7 bases. CDR1 and CDR2 from the germline V gene are MNHNS and SASEGT. V dropped 6 bases and J dropped 5; count of bases not matched to a gene: 13. There are 15 residues in the CDR3. In nucleotides, the CDR3 is TGTGCCAGCAGCCCAGCGGGGACGAGCACCCACGAGCAGTACTTC. Encoded protein: CASSPAGTSTHEQYF.

The V gene is TRBV7-2, the J gene TRBJ1-3; unclear D gene. The CDR3 contains 14 residues. The germline V gene has CDR1 SGHTA and CDR2 FQGNSA. The germline V and J ends were trimmed by 0 bases and 2 bases, with 5 bases remaining between them. CDR3 in amino acids: CASSLARTGNTIYF. CDR3 nucleotides: TGTGCCAGCAGCTTAGCACGAACTGGAAACACCATATATTTT.

The genes are TRBV5-1 and TRBJ1-5; 9 bases fit TRBD1. This CDR3 contains 15 residues. Trimming took 4 bases from V and 8 from J; bases not matched to a gene: 10. Germline V gene sequence: CDR1 SGHRS, CDR2 YFSETQ. CDR3 loop: CASSVWGQGEEPQHF. CDR3 DNA sequence: TGCGCCAGCAGCGTTTGGGGACAGGGTGAGGAGCCCCAGCATTTT.

As to this clone: Other DNA sequences of this sample code for an identical CDR3. This rearrangement joins TRBV5-1 to TRBJ1-1; D gene unclear. V lost 2 bases, J lost 1 base, and 9 bases lay in between. This CDR3 contains 14 residues. In germline, CDR1 is SGHRS, CDR2 YFSETQ. CDR3 protein: CASSLEAGNTEAFF. The CDR3 region has the DNA TGCGCCAGCAGCTTAGAAGCAGGGAACACTGAAGCTTTCTTT.